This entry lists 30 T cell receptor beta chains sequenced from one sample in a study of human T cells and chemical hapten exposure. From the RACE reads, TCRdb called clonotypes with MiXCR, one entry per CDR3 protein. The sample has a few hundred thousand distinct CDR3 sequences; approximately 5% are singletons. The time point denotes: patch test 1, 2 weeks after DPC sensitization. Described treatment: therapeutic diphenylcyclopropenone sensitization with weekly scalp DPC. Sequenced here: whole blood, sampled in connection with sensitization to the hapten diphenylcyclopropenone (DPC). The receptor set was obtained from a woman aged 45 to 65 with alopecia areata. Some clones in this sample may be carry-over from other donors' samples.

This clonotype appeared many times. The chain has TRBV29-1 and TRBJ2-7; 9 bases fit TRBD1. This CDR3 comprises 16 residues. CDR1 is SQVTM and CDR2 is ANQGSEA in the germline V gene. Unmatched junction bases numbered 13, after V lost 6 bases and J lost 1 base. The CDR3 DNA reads TGCAGCGTCGGGGGCCTCCGGGACAGGGTTTCCTACGAGCAGTACTTC. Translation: CSVGGLRDRVSYEQYF.

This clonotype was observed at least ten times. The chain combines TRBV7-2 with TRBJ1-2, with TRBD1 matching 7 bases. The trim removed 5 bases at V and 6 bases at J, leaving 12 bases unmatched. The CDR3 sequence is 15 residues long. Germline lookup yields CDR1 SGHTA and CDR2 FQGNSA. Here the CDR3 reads CASSPGQSRQDGYTF. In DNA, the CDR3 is TGTGCCAGCAGCCCGGGACAGTCCAGGCAGGATGGCTACACCTTC.

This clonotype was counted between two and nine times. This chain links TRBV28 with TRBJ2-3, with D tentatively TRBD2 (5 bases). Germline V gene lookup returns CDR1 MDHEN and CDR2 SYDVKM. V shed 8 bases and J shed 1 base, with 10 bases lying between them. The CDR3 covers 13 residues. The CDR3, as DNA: TGTGCCAGCTTCGCCGGGGGCACAGATACGCAGTATTTT. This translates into CASFAGGTDTQYF.

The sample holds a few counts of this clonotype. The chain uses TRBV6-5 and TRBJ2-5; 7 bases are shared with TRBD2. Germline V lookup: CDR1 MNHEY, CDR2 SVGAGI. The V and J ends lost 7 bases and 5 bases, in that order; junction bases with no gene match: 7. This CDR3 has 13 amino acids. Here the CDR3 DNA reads TGTGCCAGCACTCGGCGGGAGCGGGAGACCCAGTACTTC. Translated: CASTRRERETQYF.

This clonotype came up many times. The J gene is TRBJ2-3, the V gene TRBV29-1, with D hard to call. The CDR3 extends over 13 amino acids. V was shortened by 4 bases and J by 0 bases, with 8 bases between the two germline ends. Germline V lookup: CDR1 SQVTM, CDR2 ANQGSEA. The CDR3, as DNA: TGCAGCGTTGGGTTGGGCAGCACAGATACGCAGTATTTT. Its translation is CSVGLGSTDTQYF.

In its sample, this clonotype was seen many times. The CDR3 protein is CASSPNDGRYGYTF. CDR3 DNA sequence: TGTGCCAGCAGTCCTAATGACGGACGCTATGGCTACACCTTC. The chain links TRBV12-3 or TRBV12-4 to TRBJ1-2; no clear D gene. The CDR3 runs 14 residues. V was trimmed by 5 bases and J by 4 bases, leaving 14 bases between them.

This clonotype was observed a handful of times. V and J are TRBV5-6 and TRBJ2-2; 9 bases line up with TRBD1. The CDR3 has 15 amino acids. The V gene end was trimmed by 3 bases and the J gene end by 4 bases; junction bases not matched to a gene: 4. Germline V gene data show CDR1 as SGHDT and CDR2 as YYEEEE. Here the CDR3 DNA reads TGTGCCAGCAGCTCCACAGGGGGCCTCACCGGGGAGCTGTTTTTT. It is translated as CASSSTGGLTGELFF.

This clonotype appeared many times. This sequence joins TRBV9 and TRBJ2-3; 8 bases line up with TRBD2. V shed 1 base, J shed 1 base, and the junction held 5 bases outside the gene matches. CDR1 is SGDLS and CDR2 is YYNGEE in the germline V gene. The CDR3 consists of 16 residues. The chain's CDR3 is CASSVPLSGGTDTQYF. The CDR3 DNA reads TGTGCCAGCAGCGTACCGCTTAGCGGGGGCACAGATACGCAGTATTTT. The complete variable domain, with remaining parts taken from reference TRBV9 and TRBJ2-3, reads DSGVTQTPKHLITATGQRVTLRCSPRSGDLSVYWYQQSLDQGLQFLIQYYNGEERAKGNILERFSAQQFPDLHSELNLSSLELGDSALYFCASSVPLSGGTDTQYFGPGTRLTVL.

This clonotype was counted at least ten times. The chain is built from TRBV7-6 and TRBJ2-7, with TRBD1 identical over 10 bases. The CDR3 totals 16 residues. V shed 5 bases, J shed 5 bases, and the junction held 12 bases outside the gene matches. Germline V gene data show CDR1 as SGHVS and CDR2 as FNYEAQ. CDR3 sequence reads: CASSLIPGTGEDEQYF. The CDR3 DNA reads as TGTGCCAGCAGCCTAATACCCGGGACAGGGGAGGACGAGCAGTACTTC.

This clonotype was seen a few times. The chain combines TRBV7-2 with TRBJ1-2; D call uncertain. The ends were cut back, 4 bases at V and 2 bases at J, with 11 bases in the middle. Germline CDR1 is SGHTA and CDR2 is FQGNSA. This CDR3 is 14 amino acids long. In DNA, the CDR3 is TGTGCCAGCAGCTCAGGACGGATAAACTATGGCTACACCTTC. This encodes CASSSGRINYGYTF. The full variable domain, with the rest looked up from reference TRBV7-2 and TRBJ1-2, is GAGVSQSPSNKVTEKGKDVELRCDPISGHTALYWYRQSLGQGLEFLIYFQGNSAPDKSGLPSDRFSAERTGGSVSTLTIQRTQQEDSAVYLCASSSGRINYGYTFGSGTRLTVV.

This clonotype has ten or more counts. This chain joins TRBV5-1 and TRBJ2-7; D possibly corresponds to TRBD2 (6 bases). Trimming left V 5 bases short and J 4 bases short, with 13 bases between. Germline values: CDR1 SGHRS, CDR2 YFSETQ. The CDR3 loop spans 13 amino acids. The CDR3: CASSPSGRYEQYF. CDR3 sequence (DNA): TGCGCCAGCAGTCCGTCAGGGAGGTACGAGCAGTACTTC.

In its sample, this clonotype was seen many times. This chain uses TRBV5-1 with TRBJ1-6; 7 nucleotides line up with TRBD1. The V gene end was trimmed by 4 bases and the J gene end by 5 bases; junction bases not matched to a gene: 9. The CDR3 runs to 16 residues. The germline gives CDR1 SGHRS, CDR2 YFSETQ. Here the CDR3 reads CASSREGTADNSPLHF. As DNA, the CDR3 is TGCGCCAGCAGCCGTGAAGGGACAGCAGATAATTCACCCCTCCACTTT. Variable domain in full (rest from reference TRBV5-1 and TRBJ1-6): KAGVTQTPRYLIKTRGQQVTLSCSPISGHRSVSWYQQTPGQGLQFLFEYFSETQRNKGNFPGRFSGRQFSNSRSEMNVSTLELGDSALYLCASSREGTADNSPLHFGNGTRLTVT.

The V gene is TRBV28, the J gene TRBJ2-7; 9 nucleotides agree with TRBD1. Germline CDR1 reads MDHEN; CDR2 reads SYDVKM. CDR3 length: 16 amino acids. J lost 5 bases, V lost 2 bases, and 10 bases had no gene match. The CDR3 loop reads CASSLPSWTGVHEQYF. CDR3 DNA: TGTGCCAGCAGTTTACCCTCGTGGACAGGGGTTCACGAGCAGTACTTC.

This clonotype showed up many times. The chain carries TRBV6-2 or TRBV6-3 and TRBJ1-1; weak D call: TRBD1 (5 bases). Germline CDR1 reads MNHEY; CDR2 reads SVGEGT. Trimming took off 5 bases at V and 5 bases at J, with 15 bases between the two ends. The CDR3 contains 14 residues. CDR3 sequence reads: CASSRRGMGTEAFF. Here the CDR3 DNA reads TGTGCCAGCAGTCGTAGGGGAATGGGTACTGAAGCTTTCTTT.

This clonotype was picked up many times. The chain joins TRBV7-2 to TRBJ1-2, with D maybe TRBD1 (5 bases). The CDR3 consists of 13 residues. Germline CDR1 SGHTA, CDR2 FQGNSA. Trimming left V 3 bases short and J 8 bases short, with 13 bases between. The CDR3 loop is CASSLTQGSGYTF. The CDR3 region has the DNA TGTGCCAGCAGCTTGACTCAGGGATCCGGCTACACCTTC.

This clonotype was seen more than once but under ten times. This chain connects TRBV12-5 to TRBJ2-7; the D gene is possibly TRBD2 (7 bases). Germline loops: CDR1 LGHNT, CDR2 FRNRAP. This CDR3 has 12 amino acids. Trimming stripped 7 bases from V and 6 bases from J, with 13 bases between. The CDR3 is CASALGGPEQYF. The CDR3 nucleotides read TGTGCTAGTGCCTTGGGGGGGCCCGAGCAGTACTTC.

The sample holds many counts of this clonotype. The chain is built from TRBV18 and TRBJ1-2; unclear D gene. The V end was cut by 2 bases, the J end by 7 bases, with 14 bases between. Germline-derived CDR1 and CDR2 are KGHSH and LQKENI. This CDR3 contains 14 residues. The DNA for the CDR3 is TGTGCCAGCTCACCAAGTGGGATCGACGGTGGCTACACCTTC. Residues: CASSPSGIDGGYTF.

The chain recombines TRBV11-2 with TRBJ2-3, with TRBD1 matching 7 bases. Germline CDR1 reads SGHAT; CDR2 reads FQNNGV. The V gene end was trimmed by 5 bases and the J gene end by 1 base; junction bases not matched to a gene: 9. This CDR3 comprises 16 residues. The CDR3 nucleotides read TGTGCCAGCAGCGCAGGGGACAGTTGGGGCACAGATACGCAGTATTTT. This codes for CASSAGDSWGTDTQYF.

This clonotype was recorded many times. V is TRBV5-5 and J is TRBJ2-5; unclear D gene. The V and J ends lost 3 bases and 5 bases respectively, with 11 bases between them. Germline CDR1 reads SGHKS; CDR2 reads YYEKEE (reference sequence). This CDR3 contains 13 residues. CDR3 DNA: TGTGCCAGCAGCTGGCACCCCGAGGAGACCCAGTACTTC. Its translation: CASSWHPEETQYF.

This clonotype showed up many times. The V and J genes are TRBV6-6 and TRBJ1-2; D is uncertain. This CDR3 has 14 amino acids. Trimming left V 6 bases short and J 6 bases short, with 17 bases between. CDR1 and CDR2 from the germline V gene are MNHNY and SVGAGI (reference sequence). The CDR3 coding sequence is TGTGCCAGCAGCCCCCCCTTAGAAACTGATGGCTACACCTTC. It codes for CASSPPLETDGYTF.

The DNA of the CDR3 is TGTGCCAGCAGCCGCGGGACAGGGAGTTACTCACCCCTCCACTTT. Translated, it gives CASSRGTGSYSPLHF. The V and J genes are TRBV7-2 and TRBJ1-6, with 9 positions matching TRBD1. The V gene's germline CDR1 is SGHTA and CDR2 FQGNSA. This CDR3 is 15 amino acids long. The V gene end was trimmed by 5 bases and the J gene end by 10 bases; junction bases not matched to a gene: 9.

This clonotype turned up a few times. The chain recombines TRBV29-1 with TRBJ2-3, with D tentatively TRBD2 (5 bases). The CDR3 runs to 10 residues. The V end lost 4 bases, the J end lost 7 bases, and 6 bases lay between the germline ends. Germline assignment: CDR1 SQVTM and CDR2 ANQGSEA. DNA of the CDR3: TGCAGCGTTGGCGGGCATACGCAGTATTTT. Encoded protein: CSVGGHTQYF.

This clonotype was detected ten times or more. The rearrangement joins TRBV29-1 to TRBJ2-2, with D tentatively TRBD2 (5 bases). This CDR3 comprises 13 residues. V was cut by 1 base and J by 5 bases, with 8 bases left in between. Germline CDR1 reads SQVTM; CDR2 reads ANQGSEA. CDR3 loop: CSVEVRDTGELFF. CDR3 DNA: TGCAGCGTTGAAGTGAGGGATACCGGGGAGCTGTTTTTT.

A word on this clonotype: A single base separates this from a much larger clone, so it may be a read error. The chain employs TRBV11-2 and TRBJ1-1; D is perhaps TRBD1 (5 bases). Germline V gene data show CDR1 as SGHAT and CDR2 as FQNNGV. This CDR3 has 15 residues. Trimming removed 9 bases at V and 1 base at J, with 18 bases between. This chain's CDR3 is CARSPRGRENTEAFF. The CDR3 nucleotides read TGTGCCAGAAGCCCTCGTGGCAGGGAGAACACTGAAGCTTTCTTT.

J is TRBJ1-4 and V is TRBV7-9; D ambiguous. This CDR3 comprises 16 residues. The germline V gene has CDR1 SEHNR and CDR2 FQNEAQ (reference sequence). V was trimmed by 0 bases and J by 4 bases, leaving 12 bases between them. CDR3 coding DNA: TGTGCCAGCAGCTTAGCGCGTGCAGGCCGTAATGAAAAACTGTTTTTT. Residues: CASSLARAGRNEKLFF.

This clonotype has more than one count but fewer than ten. This CDR3 reads CASSLGLVVGEQYF. Written as DNA, the CDR3 is TGTGCCAGCAGCTTAGGACTAGTAGTAGGGGAGCAGTACTTC. This chain connects TRBV7-2 to TRBJ2-7, with a tentative D call TRBD2 (6 bases). Trimming left V 1 base short and J 7 bases short, with 14 bases between. Looked up from germline, CDR1 is SGHTA and CDR2 is FQGNSA. The CDR3 length is 14 residues. The full variable domain, rest sourced from reference TRBV7-2 and TRBJ2-7, is GAGVSQSPSNKVTEKGKDVELRCDPISGHTALYWYRQSLGQGLEFLIYFQGNSAPDKSGLPSDRFSAERTGGSVSTLTIQRTQQEDSAVYLCASSLGLVVGEQYFGPGTRLTVT.

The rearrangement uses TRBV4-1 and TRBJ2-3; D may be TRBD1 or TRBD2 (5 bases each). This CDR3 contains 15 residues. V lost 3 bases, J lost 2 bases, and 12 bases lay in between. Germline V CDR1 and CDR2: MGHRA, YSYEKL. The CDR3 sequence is CASSQTGTYTDTQYF. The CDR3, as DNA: TGCGCCAGCAGCCAGACCGGGACCTACACAGATACGCAGTATTTT.

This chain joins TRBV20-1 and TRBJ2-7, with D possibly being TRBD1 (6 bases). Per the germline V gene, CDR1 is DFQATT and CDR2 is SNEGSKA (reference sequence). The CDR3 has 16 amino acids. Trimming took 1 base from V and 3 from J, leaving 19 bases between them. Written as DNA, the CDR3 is TGCAGTGCTAGAGCGTCCCAGGACAGCCACCTCTACGAGCAGTACTTC. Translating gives CSARASQDSHLYEQYF.

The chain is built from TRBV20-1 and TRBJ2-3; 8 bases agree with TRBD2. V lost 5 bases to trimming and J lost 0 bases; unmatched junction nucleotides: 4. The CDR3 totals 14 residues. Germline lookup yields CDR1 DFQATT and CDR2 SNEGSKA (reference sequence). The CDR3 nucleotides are TGCAGTGCTCCGCGGGGGGAGAGCACAGATACGCAGTATTTT. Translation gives CSAPRGESTDTQYF.

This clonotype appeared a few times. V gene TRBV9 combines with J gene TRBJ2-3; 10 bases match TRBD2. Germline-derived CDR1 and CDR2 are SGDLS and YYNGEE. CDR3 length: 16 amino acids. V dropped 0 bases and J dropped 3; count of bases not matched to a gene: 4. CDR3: CASSVEASGGTDTQYF. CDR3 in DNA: TGTGCCAGCAGCGTAGAGGCTAGCGGGGGAACAGATACGCAGTATTTT. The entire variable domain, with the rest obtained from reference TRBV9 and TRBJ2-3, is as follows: DSGVTQTPKHLITATGQRVTLRCSPRSGDLSVYWYQQSLDQGLQFLIQYYNGEERAKGNILERFSAQQFPDLHSELNLSSLELGDSALYFCASSVEASGGTDTQYFGPGTRLTVL.